The clone carrying this TCR beta chain was counted once. Its antigen is still unknown. After constant-region reverse-primer amplification, full-length variable regions underwent semi-nested PCR with Nested Universal Primer A. TCRdb redid the calling of the 5' RACE reads with MiXCR, one entry per CDR3 protein. The sample has about 5,200 distinct CDR3 sequences, about three quarters seen once. There are 13 residues in the CDR3. The germline V gene has CDR1 SGHVS and CDR2 FQNEAQ. Trimming shortened V by 4 bases and J by 5 bases, and 11 bases separated the two germline ends. Study-wide points: Tumor memory CD4+ T cell TCR gene usage was found to cluster with blood and lymph node memory CD4+ cells and with lymph node naive CD4+ cells. Greatest tumor Treg TCR overlap was with tumor naive CD4+ cells.

Purified naive CD4+ T cells were depleted of CD25+ Tregs. Sequencing used naive CD4+ T cells sorted from blood. Noted subset: naive CD4+ T cells, CD4+CD45RA+CD25-. The chain recombines TRBV7-8 with TRBJ1-1, with a weak D call TRBD1 (6 bases). The origin of this receptor is a female donor with breast cancer. This CDR3 is CASSSQGRTEAFF. In nucleotides, the CDR3 is TGTGCCAGCAGCTCACAGGGTAGGACTGAAGCTTTCTTT.